The entry below describes one T cell receptor beta chain. These data are taken from a study of blood T cell repertoires in COVID-19. Per the original data handling: From reference gene primer amplification, estimates of nucleated cell counts were derived. Clones were sequenced by immunoSEQ multiplex PCR, and TCRdb holds only the in-frame ones, with some missing. V and J calls and clone size are given by that table; D and trimming were obtained from the DNA. Found here are 110,000 to 150,000 clones, more than 75% of them singletons; the top ten hold 3.5% to 5.5%. This CDR3 has 16 amino acids. V lost 5 bases to trimming and J lost 8 bases, with 22 bases between them. Germline-derived CDR1 and CDR2 are SGDLS and YYNGEE.

This TCR came from a middle-aged woman with acute or convalescent COVID-19. Sequencing was performed on peripheral blood. The chain recombines TRBV9 with TRBJ2-2; TRBD2 is a possible D gene (6 bases). The CDR3 loop is CASRQLAERTPGELFF. The CDR3 coding sequence is TGTGCCAGCAGGCAGTTAGCGGAGCGAACACCGGGGGAGCTGTTTTTT.